Shown below are 23 T cell receptor beta chains from a single sample sequenced in a study of T cell clones after liver transplantation. Sequencing was performed with immunoSEQ multiplex PCR; in TCRdb, only in-frame clones are kept and a portion is missing. The data contain over 50,000 clones, roughly 80% of them singletons. The sequenced sample was CD4+ T cells from blood, obtained before liver transplant. The origin of the receptors is a human donor who received a liver transplant.

The chain recombines TRBV5-1 with TRBJ2-7, with a possible D match to TRBD1 (6 bases). CDR1 is SGHRS, CDR2 YFSETQ, per germline. CDR3 size: 15 residues. The V end was cut by 3 bases, the J end by 0 bases, with 13 bases between. CDR3 sequence reads: CASSYVTGSSYEQYF. CDR3 nucleotide sequence: TGCGCCAGCAGCTACGTGACAGGAAGCTCCTACGAGCAGTACTTC.

The CDR3 region has the DNA TGTGCCAGCAGTTTAACCGGGACAGGGGGCGATGGCTACACCTTC. Protein sequence: CASSLTGTGGDGYTF. The chain has TRBV6-6 and TRBJ1-2, with TRBD1 identical over 12 bases. The CDR3 contains 15 residues. Trimming took 4 bases from V and 6 from J; bases not matched to a gene: 6. Germline loops: CDR1 MNHNY, CDR2 SVGAGI (reference sequence).

The genes are TRBV5-4 and TRBJ2-2, with TRBD2 matching over 9 bases. This CDR3 comprises 16 residues. Germline CDR1 reads SGHNT; CDR2 reads YYREEE (reference sequence). With 4 bases clipped from V and 2 bases from J, the junction kept 6 bases outside the gene matches. CDR3 bases: TGTGCCAGCAGCCTGACTAGCGGACTCAACACCGGGGAGCTGTTTTTT. Translating gives CASSLTSGLNTGELFF. Looking up the rest from reference TRBV5-4 and TRBJ2-2 gives the full variable domain: ETGVTQSPTHLIKTRGQQVTLRCSSQSGHNTVSWYQQALGQGPQFIFQYYREEENGRGNFPPRFSGLQFPNYSSELNVNALELDDSALYLCASSLTSGLNTGELFFGEGSRLTVL.

The chain couples TRBV19 to TRBJ1-2; no reliable D call. V gave up 3 bases and J gave up 7 bases, with 15 bases separating them. CDR1 and CDR2 from the germline V gene are LNHDA and SQIVND (reference sequence). This CDR3 has 14 residues. The CDR3, as DNA: TGTGCCAGTAGTATGGTTCGGAAGGGTAGTGGCTACACCTTC. This gives the protein CASSMVRKGSGYTF.

The chain recombines TRBV7-2 with TRBJ1-5; a weak D match, TRBD1 (6 bases). Deletions cut 2 bases from V and 2 bases from J, with 13 bases between. There are 16 residues in the CDR3. CDR1 and CDR2 (germline): SGHTA, FQGNSA. CDR3 region: CASSLSGTLGNQPQHF. Written as DNA, the CDR3 is TGTGCCAGCAGCTTATCCGGGACACTTGGCAATCAGCCCCAGCATTTT. Full variable domain (remainder filled in from reference TRBV7-2 and TRBJ1-5): GAGVSQSPSNKVTEKGKDVELRCDPISGHTALYWYRQSLGQGLEFLIYFQGNSAPDKSGLPSDRFSAERTGGSVSTLTIQRTQQEDSAVYLCASSLSGTLGNQPQHFGDGTRLSIL.

This rearrangement joins TRBV4-1 to TRBJ2-3, with TRBD1 matching 10 bases. The CDR3 is made up of 19 amino acids. Per germline, CDR1 MGHRA and CDR2 YSYEKL. V trimming: 4 bases; J trimming: 7 bases; junction bases outside the gene matches: 20. The CDR3 reads CASSRETGPGQGSANTQYF. The CDR3 bases are TGCGCCAGCAGCCGCGAGACGGGTCCGGGACAGGGGAGTGCAAATACGCAGTATTTT.

This clone came up once. The chain employs TRBV11-2 and TRBJ2-6; D is ambiguous. Germline-derived CDR1 and CDR2 are SGHAT and FQNNGV. Trimming removed 7 bases from V and 2 bases from J, with 9 bases in between. The CDR3 covers 14 residues. The CDR3 sequence is CASTRLTGANVLTF. The CDR3 bases are TGTGCCAGCACCCGGCTAACTGGGGCCAACGTCCTGACTTTC.

This clone appeared once. V gene TRBV6-1 combines with J gene TRBJ2-5; either TRBD1 or TRBD2 may supply D (5 bases each). Deletions cut 6 bases from V and 7 bases from J, with 9 bases between. This CDR3 has 11 amino acids. Per the germline V gene, CDR1 is MNHNS and CDR2 is SASEGT. Written as DNA, the CDR3 is TGTGCCAGCAGCCCTGGGGGGACCCAGTACTTC. Its translation: CASSPGGTQYF.

The rearrangement links TRBV7-2 to TRBJ2-1; TRBD2 agrees at 10 bases. The ends lost 1 base at V and 8 bases at J; junction bases unmatched: 14. Germline V gene lookup returns CDR1 SGHTA and CDR2 FQGNSA. The CDR3 consists of 18 residues. The CDR3 DNA follows: TGTGCCAGCAGCTTAGGGAGGACTAGCGGAGACCACCGGGATGAGCAGTTCTTC. Amino acids: CASSLGRTSGDHRDEQFF.

This clone was found a few times. The chain employs TRBV11-2 and TRBJ1-2; 9 bases fit TRBD1. This CDR3 contains 15 residues. J gave up 2 bases and V 4 bases, and 5 bases lay outside the gene matches. Per the germline V gene, CDR1 is SGHAT and CDR2 is FQNNGV. CDR3 nucleotide sequence: TGTGCCAGCAGCTGGAGGGGACAGGGCAACTATGGCTACACCTTC. Translation gives CASSWRGQGNYGYTF. The whole variable domain, filled in from reference TRBV11-2 and TRBJ1-2, reads EAGVAQSPRYKIIEKRQSVAFWCNPISGHATLYWYQQILGQGPKLLIQFQNNGVVDDSQLPKDRFSAERLKGVDSTLKIQPAKLEDSAVYLCASSWRGQGNYGYTFGSGTRLTVV.

The chain recombines TRBV7-9 with TRBJ1-3; D call uncertain. The V and J ends lost 6 bases and 1 base respectively, with 10 bases between them. Germline V lookup: CDR1 SEHNR, CDR2 FQNEAQ (reference sequence). The CDR3 length is 14 residues. The CDR3 spells CASSDRRSGNTIYF. The CDR3, as DNA: TGTGCCAGCAGTGATCGACGGTCTGGAAACACCATATATTTT. The whole variable domain, remainder taken from reference TRBV7-9 and TRBJ1-3, is DTGVSQNPRHKITKRGQNVTFRCDPISEHNRLYWYRQTLGQGPEFLTYFQNEAQLEKSRLLSDRFSAERPKGSFSTLEIQRTEQGDSAMYLCASSDRRSGNTIYFGEGSWLTVV.

This sequence joins TRBV7-2 and TRBJ1-2; D is unclear. Trimming pared 4 bases from V and 2 bases from J, leaving 11 bases between. Germline CDR1 reads SGHTA; CDR2 reads FQGNSA. CDR3 size: 14 residues. The CDR3 coding sequence is TGTGCCAGCAGCTCCACGACGGTAAACTATGGCTACACCTTC. Its protein product is CASSSTTVNYGYTF.

The chain couples TRBV6-5 to TRBJ2-1; TRBD2 is a possible D gene (5 bases). Trimming removed 6 bases from V and 5 bases from J, with 11 bases in between. The germline CDR1 and CDR2 sequences are MNHEY and SVGAGI. The CDR3 has 13 amino acids. The CDR3 spells CASRPSGDNEQFF. In DNA form, the CDR3 reads TGTGCCAGCAGGCCCTCCGGGGACAATGAGCAGTTCTTC.

The V and J genes are TRBV10-3 and TRBJ2-1; 7 bases fit TRBD2. The CDR3 is made up of 14 amino acids. After removal of 6 bases from V and 8 bases from J, the junction contained 10 bases not matched to a gene. CDR1 and CDR2 (germline): ENHRY, SYGVKD. The CDR3 DNA reads TGTGCCATCAGGCTTGCGGGAGATACGCATGAGCAGTTCTTC. Residues: CAIRLAGDTHEQFF.

The J gene is TRBJ1-2, the V gene TRBV27; 7 positions match TRBD1. Germline V gives CDR1 MNHEY, CDR2 SMNVEV (reference sequence). The CDR3 contains 14 residues. J was trimmed by 2 bases and V by 3 bases; bases with no gene match: 3. DNA of the CDR3: TGTGCCAGCAGTTTGAAGGGACAGAACTATGGCTACACCTTC. This codes for CASSLKGQNYGYTF.

J is TRBJ2-7 and V is TRBV9; TRBD1 might be the D (6 bases). The V gene's germline CDR1 is SGDLS and CDR2 YYNGEE. CDR3 size: 14 residues. V lost 4 bases, J lost 1 base, and 12 bases lay in between. CDR3 coding DNA: TGTGCCAGCAGCAAGACAGGATCGTCCTACGAGCAGTACTTC. It codes for CASSKTGSSYEQYF.

V gene TRBV5-1 combines with J gene TRBJ2-1, with 7 bases aligning to TRBD1. CDR1 is SGHRS and CDR2 is YFSETQ in the germline V gene. This CDR3 has 15 residues. V gave up 6 bases and J gave up 1 base; unmatched junction bases: 7. CDR3 coding DNA: TGCGCCAGCACCCCCTCGGACAGGTCCTACAATGAGCAGTTCTTC. Its translation: CASTPSDRSYNEQFF.

This chain connects TRBV19 to TRBJ2-1; 9 bases map to TRBD2. This CDR3 comprises 17 residues. Looked up from germline, CDR1 is LNHDA and CDR2 is SQIVND (reference sequence). V lost 5 bases, J lost 3 bases, and 11 bases stayed unmatched. CDR3 bases: TGTGCCAGTAGTGTGCGGCCGGGACTAGCTCTCTACAATGAGCAGTTCTTC. Protein: CASSVRPGLALYNEQFF.

The chain employs TRBV7-3 and TRBJ2-1, with 7 bases fitting TRBD2. From germline, CDR1 is SGHTA and CDR2 FQGTGA. V gave up 6 bases and J gave up 6 bases; unmatched junction bases: 11. The length of the CDR3 is 15 residues. CDR3 region: CASSTGGSLVNEQFF. The DNA for the CDR3 is TGTGCCAGCAGTACAGGCGGGAGTCTGGTCAATGAGCAGTTCTTC.

V is TRBV7-3 and J is TRBJ2-1; TRBD1 matches 7 bases. The CDR3 length is 16 residues. V was pared by 5 bases and J by 8 bases, with 15 bases of the junction left unmatched. The V gene's germline CDR1 is SGHTA and CDR2 FQGTGA. The CDR3 region has the DNA TGTGCCAGCAGCCCAACAGGGGTGGGGGTTTTGTATGAGCAGTTCTTC. Its translation: CASSPTGVGVLYEQFF.

The CDR3 DNA follows: TGTGCCAGCAGCCAAACGTCCGGGCCGCAAGAGACCCAGTACTTC. It encodes CASSQTSGPQETQYF. The genes are TRBV11-3 and TRBJ2-5; no firm D call. The CDR3 loop spans 15 amino acids. Germline CDR1 SGHNT, CDR2 YENEEA. Trimming took 5 bases from V and 2 from J, leaving 15 bases between them.

Here the CDR3 reads CASSLGLLFADTQYF. As DNA, the CDR3 is TGTGCCAGCAGCTTAGGACTTCTTTTCGCAGATACGCAGTATTTT. The chain uses TRBV11-2 and TRBJ2-3; D remains unclear. The germline V gene encodes CDR1 SGHAT and CDR2 FQNNGV. The CDR3 sequence is 15 residues long. Trimming stripped 1 base from V and 4 bases from J, with 12 bases between. The whole variable domain, filled in from reference TRBV11-2 and TRBJ2-3, reads EAGVAQSPRYKIIEKRQSVAFWCNPISGHATLYWYQQILGQGPKLLIQFQNNGVVDDSQLPKDRFSAERLKGVDSTLKIQPAKLEDSAVYLCASSLGLLFADTQYFGPGTRLTVL.

The gene calls are TRBV19 and TRBJ2-1; 10 nucleotides match TRBD2. V was pared by 5 bases and J by 1 base, with 8 bases of the junction left unmatched. CDR1 LNHDA and CDR2 SQIVND come from the germline V gene (reference sequence). The length of the CDR3 is 17 residues. CDR3: CASSRTSGSLSYNEQFF. CDR3 DNA sequence: TGTGCCAGTAGTCGGACTAGCGGATCGCTTTCCTACAATGAGCAGTTCTTC.